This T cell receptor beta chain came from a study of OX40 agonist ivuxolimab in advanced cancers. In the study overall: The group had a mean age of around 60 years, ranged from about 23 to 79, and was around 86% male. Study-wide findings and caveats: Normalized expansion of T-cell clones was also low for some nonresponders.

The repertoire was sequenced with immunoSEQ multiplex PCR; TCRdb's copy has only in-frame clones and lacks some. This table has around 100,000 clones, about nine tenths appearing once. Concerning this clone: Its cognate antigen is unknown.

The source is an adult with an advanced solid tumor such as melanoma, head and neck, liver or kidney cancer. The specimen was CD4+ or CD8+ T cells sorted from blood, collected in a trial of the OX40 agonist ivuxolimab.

The CDR3 DNA follows: TGTGCCAGCAGCGACCGGGACAGGGGCGGCGAGCAGTACTTC. Protein product: CASSDRDRGGEQYF. The rearrangement uses TRBV5-4 and TRBJ2-7; 10 bases are shared with TRBD1. Looked up from germline, CDR1 is SGHNT and CDR2 is YYREEE (reference sequence). This CDR3 region has 14 residues. The junction had 7 bases not matched to a gene; V was cut back by 4 bases and J by 6 bases.